Shown below are 21 T cell receptor beta chains from a single sample sequenced in a study of OX40 agonist ivuxolimab in advanced cancers. Here immunoSEQ multiplex PCR was the method, and the copy in TCRdb shows in-frame clones only, minus some. The table lists 50,000 to 60,000 clones, 70% to 80% of them singletons, with approximately 1.1% in the top ten. This sample comprised CD4+ or CD8+ T cells sorted from blood, obtained in a trial of the OX40 agonist ivuxolimab. The receptor source for this set is an adult with an advanced solid tumor such as melanoma, head and neck, liver or kidney cancer.

This chain uses TRBV6-5 with TRBJ2-1; 9 bases agree with TRBD1. Germline lookup yields CDR1 MNHEY and CDR2 SVGAGI. The V segment lost 2 bases and the J segment 9 bases; nucleotides outside the gene matches: 11. The CDR3 is 16 amino acids. CDR3 loop: CASSYTAGQGLSEQFF. The DNA for the CDR3 is TGTGCCAGCAGTTACACCGCGGGACAGGGCCTTAGTGAGCAGTTCTTC.

This sequence joins TRBV25-1 and TRBJ1-2; 7 bases line up with TRBD1. Germline V lookup: CDR1 MGHDK, CDR2 SYGVNS. The CDR3 has 15 amino acids. Germline trimming cut 8 bases from V and 6 bases from J; bases unmatched to any gene: 15. In DNA form, the CDR3 reads TGTGCCAGCGGAGAGGTTGACAGGGCGCAGAATGGCTACACCTTC. As protein: CASGEVDRAQNGYTF.

The J gene is TRBJ2-3, the V gene TRBV18, with D unclear. CDR3 length: 16 residues. The V gene lost 0 bases and the J gene lost 1 base, with 11 bases spanning the gap. Germline lookup yields CDR1 KGHSH and CDR2 LQKENI. The CDR3 sequence is CASSPPTTTRTDTQYF. In DNA, the CDR3 is TGTGCCAGCTCACCACCCACGACCACCCGCACAGATACGCAGTATTTT. The complete variable domain, with remaining parts taken from reference TRBV18 and TRBJ2-3, reads NAGVMQNPRHLVRRRGQEARLRCSPMKGHSHVYWYRQLPEEGLKFMVYLQKENIIDESGMPKERFSAEFPKEGPSILRIQQVVRGDSAAYFCASSPPTTTRTDTQYFGPGTRLTVL.

The chain employs TRBV10-3 and TRBJ2-3, with 8 bases identical to TRBD1. V shed 2 bases and J 3 bases; nucleotides not matched to a gene: 4. Looked up from germline, CDR1 is ENHRY and CDR2 is SYGVKD. The CDR3 length is 15 residues. CDR3 nucleotides: TGTGCCATCAGTGAGCAGGGGGCGGAAACAGATACGCAGTATTTT. Its translation: CAISEQGAETDTQYF.

This chain uses TRBV9 with TRBJ2-5; 10 bases agree with TRBD2. CDR1 and CDR2 (germline): SGDLS, YYNGEE. With 3 bases clipped from V and 7 bases from J, the junction kept 15 bases outside the gene matches. The CDR3 is 17 residues long. DNA of the CDR3: TGTGCCAGCAGCGCCGGTGGGGCTAGCGGGAGCTTGGCGACCCAGTACTTC. Its translation is CASSAGGASGSLATQYF.

This clone came up a few times. The V gene is TRBV27, the J gene TRBJ1-2; D may be TRBD1 (5 bases). Germline loops: CDR1 MNHEY, CDR2 SMNVEV (reference sequence). Trimming removed 6 bases from V and 6 bases from J, with 8 bases in between. This CDR3 spans 11 amino acids. The CDR3 coding sequence is TGTGCCAGCAGGGGGCCTAATGGCTACACCTTC. Translation gives CASRGPNGYTF.

The CDR3 loop is CSVYGGTQYF. CDR3 nucleotides: TGCAGCGTTTATGGGGGTACGCAGTATTTT. This chain connects TRBV29-1 to TRBJ2-3; D is possibly TRBD1 or TRBD2 (5 bases each). CDR3 length equals 10 residues. Looked up from germline, CDR1 is SQVTM and CDR2 is ANQGSEA. The V end lost 5 bases, the J end lost 8 bases, and 8 bases lay between the germline ends.

The chain links TRBV7-9 to TRBJ2-2, with D possibly matching TRBD2 (6 bases). The CDR3 has 14 residues. The ends were cut back, 10 bases at V and 5 bases at J, with 17 bases in the middle. Looked up from germline, CDR1 is SEHNR and CDR2 is FQNEAQ (reference sequence). For the CDR3, the DNA is TGTGCCATTGTTGGACTACCTATAACCGGGGAGCTGTTTTTT. The encoded protein is CAIVGLPITGELFF. Full variable domain (remainder filled in from reference TRBV7-9 and TRBJ2-2): DTGVSQNPRHKITKRGQNVTFRCDPISEHNRLYWYRQTLGQGPEFLTYFQNEAQLEKSRLLSDRFSAERPKGSFSTLEIQRTEQGDSAMYLCAIVGLPITGELFFGEGSRLTVL.

The genes are TRBV4-2 and TRBJ1-4; D is undetermined. This CDR3 spans 15 amino acids. The germline V gene has CDR1 LGHNA and CDR2 YNFKEQ. Trimming left V 1 base short and J 5 bases short, with 11 bases between. The CDR3 is CASSQGVSSNEKLFF. In DNA form, the CDR3 reads TGTGCCAGCAGCCAAGGTGTCAGTTCAAATGAAAAACTGTTTTTT.

This sequence joins TRBV19 and TRBJ2-1; D is perhaps TRBD2 (5 bases). The germline CDR1 and CDR2 sequences are LNHDA and SQIVND (reference sequence). This CDR3 region has 13 residues. V lost 2 bases and J 3 bases, leaving 5 bases between the germline ends. CDR3 amino acids: CASSIRDYNEQFF. For the CDR3, the DNA is TGTGCCAGTAGTATACGGGACTACAATGAGCAGTTCTTC.

V and J are TRBV19 and TRBJ1-1, with 8 bases matching TRBD1. The CDR3 consists of 14 residues. J was trimmed by 4 bases and V by 6 bases; bases with no gene match: 7. Germline CDR1 and CDR2: LNHDA and SQIVND (reference sequence). For the CDR3, the DNA is TGTGCCAGTAGACCAGGGGGCGCCTTCACTGAAGCTTTCTTT. It codes for CASRPGGAFTEAFF.

The chain links TRBV6-6 to TRBJ2-6, with no clear D. Germline CDR1 and CDR2: MNHNY and SVGAGI (reference sequence). The CDR3 sequence is 15 residues long. The V end was cut by 3 bases, the J end by 0 bases, with 6 bases between. For the CDR3, the DNA is TGTGCCAGCAGTTATAGGGACTCTGGGGCCAACGTCCTGACTTTC. Its translation: CASSYRDSGANVLTF.

The chain has TRBV9 and TRBJ1-4, with D possibly being TRBD1 (5 bases). This CDR3 region has 15 residues. V gave up 3 bases and J gave up 5 bases, with 14 bases separating them. The germline V gene encodes CDR1 SGDLS and CDR2 YYNGEE. The chain's CDR3 is CASSGNTGGNEKLFF. The CDR3 DNA reads as TGTGCCAGCAGCGGAAACACGGGGGGGAATGAAAAACTGTTTTTT.

V gene TRBV19 combines with J gene TRBJ2-3; D may be TRBD2 (5 bases). Germline CDR1 and CDR2: LNHDA and SQIVND (reference sequence). There are 12 residues in the CDR3. V lost 11 bases to trimming and J lost 2 bases, with 11 bases between them. CDR3 DNA: TGTGCCTGCAGCGGCCTCACAGATACGCAGTATTTT. It codes for CACSGLTDTQYF.

DNA for the CDR3: TGTGCCTGGAACCTACAGGGGGCTGGCAATCAGCCCCAGCATTTT. It encodes CAWNLQGAGNQPQHF. The chain carries TRBV30 and TRBJ1-5; 9 bases agree with TRBD1. CDR3 length: 15 amino acids. In germline, CDR1 is GTSNPN, CDR2 SVGIG (reference sequence). Losses at the gene ends were 4 bases for V and 2 bases for J; bases not matched to a gene: 6.

The chain carries TRBV9 and TRBJ1-2; D might be TRBD1 (6 bases). The germline CDR1 and CDR2 sequences are SGDLS and YYNGEE. This CDR3 region has 14 residues. Trimming removed 3 bases at V and 5 bases at J, with 14 bases between. CDR3 DNA: TGTGCCAGCAGCGCAACAGGGTTTGGATATGGCTACACCTTC. Translated: CASSATGFGYGYTF.

The chain recombines TRBV6-1 with TRBJ2-6, with a tentative D call TRBD1 (6 bases). CDR3 size: 15 residues. Per the germline V gene, CDR1 is MNHNS and CDR2 is SASEGT. The V end lost 6 bases, the J end lost 1 base, and 10 bases lay between the germline ends. DNA of the CDR3: TGTGCCAGCAGCTCAGGGGTATCTGGGGCCAACGTCCTGACTTTC. It encodes CASSSGVSGANVLTF.

This chain connects TRBV5-4 to TRBJ1-1; D is ambiguous. This CDR3 comprises 13 residues. The V and J ends lost 3 bases and 8 bases respectively, with 14 bases between them. Germline loops: CDR1 SGHNT, CDR2 YYREEE (reference sequence). The CDR3 DNA reads TGTGCCAGCAGCTGGATAACTGGTGGGGAAGCTTTCTTT. Translation: CASSWITGGEAFF.

The genes are TRBV7-9 and TRBJ1-1; D is uncertain. The CDR3 is made up of 12 amino acids. V dropped 2 bases and J dropped 10 bases, with 11 bases sitting between them. Germline CDR1 is SEHNR and CDR2 is FQNEAQ (reference sequence). The CDR3, as DNA: TGTGCCAGCAGCTTAAACGGAGGGAGAGCTTTCTTT. Translated: CASSLNGGRAFF.

This clone was observed a single time. The rearrangement links TRBV11-3 to TRBJ2-1; possible D gene TRBD2, 5 bases. The germline V gene has CDR1 SGHNT and CDR2 YENEEA. This CDR3 region has 13 residues. The V and J ends lost 4 bases and 7 bases respectively, with 11 bases between them. The CDR3 loop is CASSWTSGNEQFF. For the CDR3, the DNA is TGTGCCAGCAGCTGGACCTCGGGGAATGAGCAGTTCTTC.

With respect to this clone: This sample also contains other DNA sequences that code for the same CDR3. The rearrangement links TRBV6-1 to TRBJ1-2, with TRBD1 as a possible D gene (5 bases). From germline, CDR1 is MNHNS and CDR2 SASEGT. The CDR3 covers 17 residues. The germline V and J ends were trimmed by 0 bases and 4 bases, with 18 bases remaining between them. The CDR3 nucleotides read TGTGCCAGCAGTGAAGCGCGCCCGGGGACCGACCCCTATGGCTACACCTTC. Protein product: CASSEARPGTDPYGYTF.